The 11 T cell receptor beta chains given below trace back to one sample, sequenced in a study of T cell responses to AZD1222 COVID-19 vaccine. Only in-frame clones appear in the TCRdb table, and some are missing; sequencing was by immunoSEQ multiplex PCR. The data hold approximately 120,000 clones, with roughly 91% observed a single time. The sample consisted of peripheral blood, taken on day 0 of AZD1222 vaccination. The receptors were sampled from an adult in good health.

The CDR3 coding sequence is TGTGCCAGCAGCCAAGCCTATACTCCGGGTCGCGGTAATCAAGAGACCCAGTACTTC. This encodes CASSQAYTPGRGNQETQYF. The chain carries TRBV4-2 and TRBJ2-5; D unresolved. This CDR3 contains 19 residues. Germline V CDR1 and CDR2: LGHNA, YNFKEQ. Trimming took off 1 base at V and 2 bases at J, with 23 bases between the two ends.

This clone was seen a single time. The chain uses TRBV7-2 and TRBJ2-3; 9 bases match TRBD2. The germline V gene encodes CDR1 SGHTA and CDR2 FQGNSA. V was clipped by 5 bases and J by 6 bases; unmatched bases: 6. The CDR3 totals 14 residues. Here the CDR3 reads CASSLLSGGDTQYF. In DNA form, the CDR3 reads TGTGCCAGCAGCCTGCTCAGCGGGGGGGATACGCAGTATTTT. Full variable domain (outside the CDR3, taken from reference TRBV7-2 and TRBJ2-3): GAGVSQSPSNKVTEKGKDVELRCDPISGHTALYWYRQSLGQGLEFLIYFQGNSAPDKSGLPSDRFSAERTGGSVSTLTIQRTQQEDSAVYLCASSLLSGGDTQYFGPGTRLTVL.

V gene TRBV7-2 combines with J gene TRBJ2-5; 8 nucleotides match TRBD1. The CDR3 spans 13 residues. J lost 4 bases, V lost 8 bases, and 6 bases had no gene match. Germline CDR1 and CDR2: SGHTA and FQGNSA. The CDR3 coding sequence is TGTGCCAGCGGACGCAGGGGGCGAGAGACCCAGTACTTC. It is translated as CASGRRGRETQYF.

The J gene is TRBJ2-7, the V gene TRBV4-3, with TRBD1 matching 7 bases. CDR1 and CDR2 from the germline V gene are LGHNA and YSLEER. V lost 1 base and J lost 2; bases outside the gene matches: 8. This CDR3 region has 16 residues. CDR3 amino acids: CASSQGYFDRAYEQYF. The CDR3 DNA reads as TGCGCCAGCAGCCAAGGCTACTTTGACAGGGCCTACGAGCAGTACTTC.

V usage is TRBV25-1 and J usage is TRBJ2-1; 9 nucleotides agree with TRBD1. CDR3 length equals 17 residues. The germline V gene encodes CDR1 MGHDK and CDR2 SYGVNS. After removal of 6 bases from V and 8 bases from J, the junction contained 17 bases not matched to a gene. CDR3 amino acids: CASRAHSAGQGRDEQFF. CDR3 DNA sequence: TGTGCCAGCAGAGCACATAGTGCGGGACAGGGTAGAGATGAGCAGTTCTTC.

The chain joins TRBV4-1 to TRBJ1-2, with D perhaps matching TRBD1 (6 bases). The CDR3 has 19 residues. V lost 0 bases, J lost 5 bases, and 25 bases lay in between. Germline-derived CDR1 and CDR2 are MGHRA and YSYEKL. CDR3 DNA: TGCGCCAGCAGCCAAGAGGGTCGGGGGCCGGCTCCACCCTCGTATGGCTACACCTTC. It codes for CASSQEGRGPAPPSYGYTF.

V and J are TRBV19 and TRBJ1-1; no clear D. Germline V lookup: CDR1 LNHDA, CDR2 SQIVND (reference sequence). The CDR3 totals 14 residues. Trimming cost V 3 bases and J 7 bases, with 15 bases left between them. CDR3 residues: CASSIFVGRLEAFF. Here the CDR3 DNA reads TGTGCCAGTAGTATCTTCGTAGGACGGCTTGAAGCTTTCTTT.

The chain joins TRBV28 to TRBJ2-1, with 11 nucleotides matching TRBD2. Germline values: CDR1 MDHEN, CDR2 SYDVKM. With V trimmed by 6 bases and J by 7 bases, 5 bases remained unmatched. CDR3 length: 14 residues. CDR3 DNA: TGTGCCAGCAGGATAGCGGGAGGGCAAAATGAGCAGTTCTTC. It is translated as CASRIAGGQNEQFF.

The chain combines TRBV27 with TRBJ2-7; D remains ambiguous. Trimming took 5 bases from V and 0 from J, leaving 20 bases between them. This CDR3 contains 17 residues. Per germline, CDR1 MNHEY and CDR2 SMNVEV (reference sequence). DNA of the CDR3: TGTGCCAGCAGTCTTCGTGCAACCTCCTTAAGCTCCTACGAGCAGTACTTC. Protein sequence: CASSLRATSLSSYEQYF.

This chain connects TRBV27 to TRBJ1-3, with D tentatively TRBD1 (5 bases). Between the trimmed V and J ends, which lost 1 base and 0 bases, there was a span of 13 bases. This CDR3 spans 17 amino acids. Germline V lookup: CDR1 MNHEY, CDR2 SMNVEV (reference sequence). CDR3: CASSLYAPGTSGNTIYF. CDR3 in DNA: TGTGCCAGCAGTTTATACGCCCCAGGGACCTCTGGAAACACCATATATTTT.

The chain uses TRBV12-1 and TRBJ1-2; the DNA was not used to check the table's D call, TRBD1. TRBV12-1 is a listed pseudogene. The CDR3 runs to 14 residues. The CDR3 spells CASSLIRTIFGYTF. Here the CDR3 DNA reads TGTGCCAGCAGCTTAATAAGGACAATCTTTGGCTACACCTTC.